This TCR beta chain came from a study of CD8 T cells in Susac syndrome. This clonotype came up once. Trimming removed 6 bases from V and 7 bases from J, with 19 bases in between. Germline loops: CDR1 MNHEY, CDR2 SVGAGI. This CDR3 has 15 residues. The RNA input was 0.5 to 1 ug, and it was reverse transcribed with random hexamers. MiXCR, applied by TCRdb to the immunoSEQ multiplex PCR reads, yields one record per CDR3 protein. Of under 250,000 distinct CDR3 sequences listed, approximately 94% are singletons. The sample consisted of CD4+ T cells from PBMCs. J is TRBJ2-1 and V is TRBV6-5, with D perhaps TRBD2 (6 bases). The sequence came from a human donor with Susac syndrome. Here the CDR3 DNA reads TGTGCCAGCAGGACCGGGACTCGCAGCGGGAATGAGCAGTTCTTC. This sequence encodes CASRTGTRSGNEQFF.